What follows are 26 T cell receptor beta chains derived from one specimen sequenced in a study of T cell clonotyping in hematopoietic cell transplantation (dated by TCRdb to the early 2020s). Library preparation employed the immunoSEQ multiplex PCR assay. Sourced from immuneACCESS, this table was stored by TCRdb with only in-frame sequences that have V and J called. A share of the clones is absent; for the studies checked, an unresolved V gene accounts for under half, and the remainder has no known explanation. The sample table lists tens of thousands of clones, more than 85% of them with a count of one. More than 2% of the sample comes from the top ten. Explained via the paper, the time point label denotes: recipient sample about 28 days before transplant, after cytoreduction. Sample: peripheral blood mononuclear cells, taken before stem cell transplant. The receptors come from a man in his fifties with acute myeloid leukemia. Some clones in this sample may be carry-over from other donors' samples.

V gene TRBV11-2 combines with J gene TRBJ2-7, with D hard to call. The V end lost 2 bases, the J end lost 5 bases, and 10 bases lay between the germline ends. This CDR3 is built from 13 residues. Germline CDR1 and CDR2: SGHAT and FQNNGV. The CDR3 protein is CASSLSRSNEQYF. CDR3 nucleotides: TGTGCCAGCAGCTTAAGTAGAAGTAACGAGCAGTACTTC.

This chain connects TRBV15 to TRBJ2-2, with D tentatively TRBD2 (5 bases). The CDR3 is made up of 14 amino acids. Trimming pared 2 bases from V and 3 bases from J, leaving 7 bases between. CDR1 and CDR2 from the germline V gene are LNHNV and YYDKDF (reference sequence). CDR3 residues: CATSRRTYTGELFF. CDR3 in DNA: TGTGCCACCAGCAGACGGACTTACACCGGGGAGCTGTTTTTT.

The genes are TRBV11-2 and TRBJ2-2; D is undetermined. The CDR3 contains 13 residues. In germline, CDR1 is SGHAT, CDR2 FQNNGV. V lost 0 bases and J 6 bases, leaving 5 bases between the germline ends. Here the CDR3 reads CASSLDGAGELFF. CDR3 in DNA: TGTGCCAGCAGCTTAGATGGGGCCGGGGAGCTGTTTTTT.

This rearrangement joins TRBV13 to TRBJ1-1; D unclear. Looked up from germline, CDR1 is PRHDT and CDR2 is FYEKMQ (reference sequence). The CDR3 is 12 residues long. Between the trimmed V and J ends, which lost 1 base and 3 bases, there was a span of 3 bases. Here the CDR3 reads CASSLEDTEAFF. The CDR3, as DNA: TGTGCCAGCAGCTTAGAGGACACTGAAGCTTTCTTT.

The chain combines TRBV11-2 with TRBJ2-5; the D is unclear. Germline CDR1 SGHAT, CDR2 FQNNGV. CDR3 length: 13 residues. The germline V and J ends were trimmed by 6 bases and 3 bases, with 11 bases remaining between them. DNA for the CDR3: TGTGCCAGCAGTTTCATTGGCAAAGAGACCCAGTACTTC. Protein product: CASSFIGKETQYF.

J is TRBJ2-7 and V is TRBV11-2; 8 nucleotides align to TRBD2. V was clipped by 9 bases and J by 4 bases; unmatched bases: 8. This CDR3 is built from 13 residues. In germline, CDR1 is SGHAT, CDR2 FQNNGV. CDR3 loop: CASDNGGAYEQYF. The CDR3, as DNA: TGTGCCAGTGATAACGGGGGGGCGTACGAGCAGTACTTC.

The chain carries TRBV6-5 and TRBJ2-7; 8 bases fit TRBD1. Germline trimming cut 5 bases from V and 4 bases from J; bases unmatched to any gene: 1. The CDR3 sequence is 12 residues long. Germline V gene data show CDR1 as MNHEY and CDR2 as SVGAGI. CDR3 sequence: CASSRQGYEQYF. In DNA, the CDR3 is TGTGCCAGCAGTCGACAGGGGTACGAGCAGTACTTC.

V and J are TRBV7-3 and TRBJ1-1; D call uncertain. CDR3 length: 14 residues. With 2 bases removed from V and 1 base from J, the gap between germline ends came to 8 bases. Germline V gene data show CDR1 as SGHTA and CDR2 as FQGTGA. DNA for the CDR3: TGTGCCAGCAGCTTATTCAAACAGAACACTGAAGCTTTCTTT. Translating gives CASSLFKQNTEAFF.

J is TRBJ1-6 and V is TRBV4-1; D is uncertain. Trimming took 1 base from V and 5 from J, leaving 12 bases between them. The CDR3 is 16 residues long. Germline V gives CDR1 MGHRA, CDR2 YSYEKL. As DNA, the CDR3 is TGCGCCAGCAGCCAAGCTCCGAACAGTAATAATTCACCCCTCCACTTT. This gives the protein CASSQAPNSNNSPLHF.

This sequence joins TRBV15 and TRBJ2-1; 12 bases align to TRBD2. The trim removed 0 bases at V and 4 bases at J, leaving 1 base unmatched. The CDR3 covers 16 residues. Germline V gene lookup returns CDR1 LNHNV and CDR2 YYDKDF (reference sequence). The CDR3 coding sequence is TGTGCCACCAGCAGAGAGACTAGCGGGAGATACAATGAGCAGTTCTTC. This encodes CATSRETSGRYNEQFF.

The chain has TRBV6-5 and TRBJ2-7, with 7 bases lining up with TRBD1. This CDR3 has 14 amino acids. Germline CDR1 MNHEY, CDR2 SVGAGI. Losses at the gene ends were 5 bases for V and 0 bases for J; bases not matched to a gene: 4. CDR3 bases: TGTGCCAGCAGTCCCCGGGACAGCTCCTACGAGCAGTACTTC. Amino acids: CASSPRDSSYEQYF.

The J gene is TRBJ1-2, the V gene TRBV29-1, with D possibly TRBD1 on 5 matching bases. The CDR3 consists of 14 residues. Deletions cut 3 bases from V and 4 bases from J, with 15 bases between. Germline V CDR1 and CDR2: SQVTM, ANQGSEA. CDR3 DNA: TGCAGCGTTGATGCCTGGGGGGGACTCTATGGCTACACCTTC. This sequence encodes CSVDAWGGLYGYTF.

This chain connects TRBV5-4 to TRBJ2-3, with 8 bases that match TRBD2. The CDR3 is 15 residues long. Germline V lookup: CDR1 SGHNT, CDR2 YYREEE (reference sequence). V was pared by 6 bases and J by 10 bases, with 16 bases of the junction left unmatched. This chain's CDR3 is CASTTGGEHASAQYF. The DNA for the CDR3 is TGTGCCAGCACCACCGGGGGGGAGCACGCGAGTGCGCAGTATTTT.

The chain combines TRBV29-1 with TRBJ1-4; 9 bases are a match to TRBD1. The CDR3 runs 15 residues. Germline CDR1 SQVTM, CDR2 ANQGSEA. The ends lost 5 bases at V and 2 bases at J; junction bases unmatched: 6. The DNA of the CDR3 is TGCAGCGTTCCGGGACAGGGAGCCACTAATGAAAAACTGTTTTTT. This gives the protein CSVPGQGATNEKLFF.

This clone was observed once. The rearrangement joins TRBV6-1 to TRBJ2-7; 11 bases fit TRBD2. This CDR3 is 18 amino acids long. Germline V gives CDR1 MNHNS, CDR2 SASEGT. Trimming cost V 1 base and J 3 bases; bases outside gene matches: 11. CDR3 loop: CASSEEGGGLAARYEQYF. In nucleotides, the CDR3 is TGTGCCAGCAGTGAAGAAGGGGGGGGACTAGCGGCCCGCTACGAGCAGTACTTC.

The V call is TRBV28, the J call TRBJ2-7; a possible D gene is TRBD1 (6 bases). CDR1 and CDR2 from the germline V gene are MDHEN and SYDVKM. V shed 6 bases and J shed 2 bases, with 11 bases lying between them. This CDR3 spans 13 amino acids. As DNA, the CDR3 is TGTGCCAGCAGAGGACAGAGCCCCTACGAGCAGTACTTC. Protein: CASRGQSPYEQYF.

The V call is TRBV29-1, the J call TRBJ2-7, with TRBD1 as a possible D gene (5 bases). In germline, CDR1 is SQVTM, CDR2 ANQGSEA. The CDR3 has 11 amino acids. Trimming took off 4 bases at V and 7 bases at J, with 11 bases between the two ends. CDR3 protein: CSVARGWEQYF. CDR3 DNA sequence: TGCAGCGTTGCTAGGGGCTGGGAGCAGTACTTC.

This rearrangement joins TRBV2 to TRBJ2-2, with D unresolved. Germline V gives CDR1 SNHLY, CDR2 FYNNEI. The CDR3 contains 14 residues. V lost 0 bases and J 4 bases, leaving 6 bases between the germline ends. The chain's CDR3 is CASSEAPGTGELFF. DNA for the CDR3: TGTGCCAGCAGTGAAGCGCCAGGCACCGGGGAGCTGTTTTTT.

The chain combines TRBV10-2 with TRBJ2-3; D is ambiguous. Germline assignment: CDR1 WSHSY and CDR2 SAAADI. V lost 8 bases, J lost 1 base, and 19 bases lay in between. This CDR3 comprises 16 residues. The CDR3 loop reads CASASLTNIGTDTQYF. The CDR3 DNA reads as TGCGCCAGCGCAAGCCTTACTAACATCGGCACAGATACGCAGTATTTT.

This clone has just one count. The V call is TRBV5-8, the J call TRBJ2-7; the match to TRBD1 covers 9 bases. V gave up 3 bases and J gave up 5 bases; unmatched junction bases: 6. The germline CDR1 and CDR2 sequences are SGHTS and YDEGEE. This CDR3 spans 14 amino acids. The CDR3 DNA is TGTGCCAGCAGCTACGACAGGGGGATAGACGAGCAGTACTTC. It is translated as CASSYDRGIDEQYF.

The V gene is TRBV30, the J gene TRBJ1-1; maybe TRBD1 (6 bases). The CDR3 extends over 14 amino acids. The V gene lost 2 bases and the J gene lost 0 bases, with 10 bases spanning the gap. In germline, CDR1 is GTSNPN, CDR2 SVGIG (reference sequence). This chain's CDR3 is CAWSSKGVNTEAFF. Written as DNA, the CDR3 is TGTGCCTGGAGTAGTAAGGGGGTGAACACTGAAGCTTTCTTT.

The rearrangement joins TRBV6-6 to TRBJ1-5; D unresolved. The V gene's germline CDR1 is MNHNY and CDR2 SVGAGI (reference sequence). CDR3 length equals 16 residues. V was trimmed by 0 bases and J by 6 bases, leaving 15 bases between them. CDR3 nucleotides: TGTGCCAGCAGTTACTCGGGGTCTTCTAGGATTCAGCCCCAGCATTTT. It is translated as CASSYSGSSRIQPQHF.

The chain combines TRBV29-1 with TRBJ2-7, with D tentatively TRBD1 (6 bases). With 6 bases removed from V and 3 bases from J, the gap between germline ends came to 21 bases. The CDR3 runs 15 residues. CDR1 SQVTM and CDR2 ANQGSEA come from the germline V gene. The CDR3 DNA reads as TGCAGCGTGGCCCCTTCAGGGGCCAAACGCTACGAGCAGTACTTC. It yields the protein CSVAPSGAKRYEQYF.

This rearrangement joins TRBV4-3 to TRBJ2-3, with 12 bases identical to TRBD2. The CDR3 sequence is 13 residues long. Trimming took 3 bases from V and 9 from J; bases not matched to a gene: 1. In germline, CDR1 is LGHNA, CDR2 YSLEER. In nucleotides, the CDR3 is TGCGCCAGCAGCCAGACTAGCGGGAGAACGCAGTATTTT. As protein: CASSQTSGRTQYF.

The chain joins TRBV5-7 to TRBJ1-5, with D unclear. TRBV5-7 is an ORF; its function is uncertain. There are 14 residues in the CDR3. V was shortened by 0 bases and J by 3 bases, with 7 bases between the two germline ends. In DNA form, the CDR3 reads TGTGCCAGCAGCTTGGGTCCATCCAATCAGCCCCAGCATTTT. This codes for CASSLGPSNQPQHF.

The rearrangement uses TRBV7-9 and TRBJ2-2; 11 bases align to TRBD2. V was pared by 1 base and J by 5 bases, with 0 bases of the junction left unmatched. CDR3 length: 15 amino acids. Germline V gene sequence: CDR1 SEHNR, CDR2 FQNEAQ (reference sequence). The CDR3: CASSLGLAGTGELFF. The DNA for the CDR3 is TGTGCCAGCAGCTTAGGACTAGCGGGGACCGGGGAGCTGTTTTTT. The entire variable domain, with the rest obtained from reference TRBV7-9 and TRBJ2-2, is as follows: DTGVSQNPRHKITKRGQNVTFRCDPISEHNRLYWYRQTLGQGPEFLTYFQNEAQLEKSRLLSDRFSAERPKGSFSTLEIQRTEQGDSAMYLCASSLGLAGTGELFFGEGSRLTVL.